Listed here are 8 T cell receptor beta chains from one sample, sequenced in a study of cytomegalovirus exposure and HLA in healthy donors (dated by TCRdb to 2017 to 2019). Libraries were made using the immunoSEQ multiplex PCR assay. Not all clones reach the TCRdb copy of this immuneACCESS table, which keeps in-frame sequences only. Checked studies attribute under half of the gap to unresolved V genes and leave the rest unexplained. Here the sample has over 150,000 clones; 70% to 90% occur a single time. The ten largest make up 20% to 25% of the sample. Sequencing was done on a sample of PBMCs. Every receptor here comes from a man between 18 and 29 years old in good health and CMV-seropositive.

This chain uses TRBV5-1 with TRBJ2-2; 8 bases are a match to TRBD1. The junction had 6 bases not matched to a gene; V was cut back by 5 bases and J by 6 bases. The CDR3 extends over 14 amino acids. The germline V gene encodes CDR1 SGHRS and CDR2 YFSETQ. The CDR3 spells CASRGPTGAGELFF. The DNA of the CDR3 is TGCGCCAGCAGAGGTCCGACAGGGGCCGGGGAGCTGTTTTTT.

In DNA form, the CDR3 reads TGTGCCAGTAGTCCCCGGACAGCCGAGAACACTGAAGCTTTCTTT. Protein product: CASSPRTAENTEAFF. The V call is TRBV19, the J call TRBJ1-1, with D perhaps TRBD1 (6 bases). Germline-derived CDR1 and CDR2 are LNHDA and SQIVND (reference sequence). The CDR3 consists of 15 residues. V lost 5 bases, J lost 1 base, and 14 bases lay in between.

Comments on this clone: A junction boundary mismatches the germline segment, possibly from a read error. The V gene is TRBV9, the J gene TRBJ2-5; the match to TRBD2 covers 7 bases. The germline V gene has CDR1 SGDLS and CDR2 YYNGEE. The CDR3 covers 13 residues. CDR3 DNA sequence: TGTGCCAGCAGCGGGGACTACCAGGAGACCCAGTACTTC. This codes for CASSGDYQETQYF.

The V gene is TRBV7-6, the J gene TRBJ1-5, with D perhaps TRBD1 (5 bases). Germline V gene lookup returns CDR1 SGHVS and CDR2 FNYEAQ. V lost 2 bases and J 1 base, leaving 9 bases between the germline ends. This CDR3 is 15 amino acids long. CDR3 loop: CASSLSGSSNQPQHF. The DNA of the CDR3 is TGTGCCAGCAGCTTATCAGGGTCGAGCAATCAGCCCCAGCATTTT.

The chain recombines TRBV11-3 with TRBJ2-1; 8 nucleotides agree with TRBD2. There are 18 residues in the CDR3. Trimming at V came to 5 bases and at J to 6 bases, leaving 18 bases not matched to a gene. Germline V gene sequence: CDR1 SGHNT, CDR2 YENEEA. The CDR3 nucleotides read TGTGCCAGCAGCCACCGGGGAGGGGCGGGGGGCGCTTCCAATGAGCAGTTCTTC. Protein sequence: CASSHRGGAGGASNEQFF.

The V gene is TRBV6-5, the J gene TRBJ1-1; D is uncertain. This CDR3 contains 14 residues. Germline CDR1 reads MNHEY; CDR2 reads SVGAGI. V gave up 6 bases and J gave up 0 bases, with 11 bases separating them. The chain's CDR3 is CASRAETLNTEAFF. The CDR3, as DNA: TGTGCCAGCAGGGCCGAGACACTGAACACTGAAGCTTTCTTT.

The chain has TRBV5-1 and TRBJ2-7; 9 nucleotides line up with TRBD1. From germline, CDR1 is SGHRS and CDR2 YFSETQ. V shed 0 bases and J 3 bases; nucleotides not matched to a gene: 7. The CDR3 consists of 16 residues. In nucleotides, the CDR3 is TGCGCCAGCAGCTTGGCTTCCGGGACAGGGTACTACGAGCAGTACTTC. Encoded protein: CASSLASGTGYYEQYF.

This chain links TRBV5-1 with TRBJ2-2; 10 bases agree with TRBD2. J gave up 7 bases and V 5 bases, and 8 bases lay outside the gene matches. The germline CDR1 and CDR2 sequences are SGHRS and YFSETQ. The CDR3 is 15 residues long. CDR3 sequence: CASRRASGSDGELFF. The CDR3 DNA is TGCGCCAGCAGACGGGCTAGCGGGAGTGACGGGGAGCTGTTTTTT.